This TCR beta chain emerged from a study of cytomegalovirus exposure and HLA in healthy donors. Notes on the study in general: Certain sequence variants were highly shared and formed a cluster, and this cluster was likely a sequencing artifact. Analysis performed later found approximately 17,000 TCR beta sequences associated with HLA alleles at 0.05 false discovery rate.

A multiplex PCR was run with 60 Vbeta primers and 13 Jbeta primers. Produced via immunoSEQ multiplex PCR; TCRdb's table is partial and in-frame only. The sample yields approximately 190,000 clones, over 70% seen once. Germline CDR1 reads SGHKS; CDR2 reads YYEKEE (reference sequence). V lost 4 bases, J lost 3 bases, and 6 bases stayed unmatched. The CDR3 is 14 residues long. Concerning this clone: Its antigen is not known.

Sequencing was performed on PBMCs. The V and J genes are TRBV5-5 and TRBJ2-7; 8 bases match TRBD2. This clonotype originated in a middle-aged man in good health and CMV-seropositive. CDR3 loop: CASSHSGRVYEQYF. DNA for the CDR3: TGTGCCAGCAGCCATTCCGGGAGGGTCTACGAGCAGTACTTC.